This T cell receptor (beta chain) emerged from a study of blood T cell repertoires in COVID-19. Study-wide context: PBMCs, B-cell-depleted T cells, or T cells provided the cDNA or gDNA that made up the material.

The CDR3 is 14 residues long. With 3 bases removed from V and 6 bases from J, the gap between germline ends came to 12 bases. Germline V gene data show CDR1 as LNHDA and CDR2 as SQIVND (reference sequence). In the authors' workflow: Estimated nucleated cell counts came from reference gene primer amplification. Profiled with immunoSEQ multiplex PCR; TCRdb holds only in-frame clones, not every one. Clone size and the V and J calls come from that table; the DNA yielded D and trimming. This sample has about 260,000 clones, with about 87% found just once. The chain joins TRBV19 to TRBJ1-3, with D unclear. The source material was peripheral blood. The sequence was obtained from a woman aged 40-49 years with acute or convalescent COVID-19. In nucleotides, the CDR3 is TGTGCCAGTAGTATTGTGAGAGCGGAAAACACCATATATTTT. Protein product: CASSIVRAENTIYF. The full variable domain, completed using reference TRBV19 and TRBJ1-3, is DGGITQSPKYLFRKEGQNVTLSCEQNLNHDAMYWYRQDPGQGLRLIYYSQIVNDFQKGDIAEGYSVSREKKESFPLTVTSAQKNPTAFYLCASSIVRAENTIYFGEGSWLTVV.